This entry lists 29 T cell receptor beta chains sequenced from one sample in a study of regulatory T cells in long-lasting Graves disease. Combining iRepertoire HTBI primers with Arm-PCR of CDR3 regions, the authors built TCR beta libraries. A single record per CDR3 protein comes from TCRdb applying MiXCR to the multiplex PCR reads. The sample yields more than 300,000 distinct CDR3 sequences, less than 20% seen once. The time point here: persistent/refractory GD, antithyroid drugs over 5 years with positive TRAb. Extracted PBMC RNA gave rise to the TCR library. Material: peripheral blood mononuclear cells (PBMCs), obtained when the disease was refractory, from a patient treated with antithyroid drugs. The receptors here all came from a female donor with Graves disease.

The chain combines TRBV7-9 with TRBJ2-6; possible D gene TRBD1, 6 bases. Trimming left V 4 bases short and J 3 bases short, with 19 bases between. The CDR3 extends over 18 amino acids. Germline V gene sequence: CDR1 SEHNR, CDR2 FQNEAQ (reference sequence). The CDR3, as DNA: TGTGCCAGCAGCTGGGGACACTCGAACCCTCTTGGGGCCAACGTCCTGACTTTC. Its translation: CASSWGHSNPLGANVLTF.

V is TRBV6-1 and J is TRBJ2-2, with D tentatively TRBD1 (7 bases). CDR3 length equals 11 residues. Germline lookup yields CDR1 MNHNS and CDR2 SASEGT. The V and J ends lost 8 bases and 9 bases respectively, with 10 bases between them. The CDR3 sequence is CASGGGRELFF. In DNA form, the CDR3 reads TGTGCCAGCGGAGGGGGCCGGGAGCTGTTTTTT.

This clonotype appeared many times. The chain couples TRBV7-9 to TRBJ1-4; 7 nucleotides line up with TRBD1. The CDR3 covers 18 residues. Trimming took 4 bases from V and 4 from J; bases not matched to a gene: 15. Germline values: CDR1 SEHNR, CDR2 FQNEAQ (reference sequence). CDR3 nucleotide sequence: TGTGCCAGCAGCTACCACAGGGGCCTGGCGACCTTTAATGAAAAACTGTTTTTT. Translation gives CASSYHRGLATFNEKLFF.

V is TRBV11-3 and J is TRBJ1-1; 8 nucleotides align to TRBD1. This CDR3 comprises 17 residues. Germline CDR1 and CDR2: SGHNT and YENEEA. V lost 4 bases and J lost 0; bases outside the gene matches: 10. The CDR3 region is CASSSGPGGKMNTEAFF. The CDR3 nucleotides are TGTGCCAGCAGCTCGGGCCCAGGGGGCAAAATGAACACTGAAGCTTTCTTT.

This sequence joins TRBV20-1 and TRBJ2-7; D is perhaps TRBD2 (7 bases). Germline V gene data show CDR1 as DFQATT and CDR2 as SNEGSKA (reference sequence). This CDR3 has 16 residues. The CDR3 DNA reads as TGCAGCACCCGGAGGGGGAACAGGGAGGGACTTCACGAGCAGTACTTC. This sequence encodes CSTRRGNREGLHEQYF.

This clonotype has only a few counts. The chain links TRBV18 to TRBJ2-7; tentative D call: TRBD1 (6 bases). The germline gives CDR1 KGHSH, CDR2 LQKENI. This CDR3 has 17 amino acids. V lost 0 bases and J 0 bases, leaving 15 bases between the germline ends. The CDR3 DNA reads as TGTGCCAGCTCACCACCGACGGGACACCGGAGCTCCTACGAGCAGTACTTC. Translating gives CASSPPTGHRSSYEQYF.

V and J are TRBV15 and TRBJ1-3; unclear D gene. The CDR3 totals 13 residues. Trimming left V 2 bases short and J 4 bases short, with 6 bases between. CDR1 is LNHNV and CDR2 is YYDKDF in the germline V gene (reference sequence). CDR3: CATSRSGGNTIYF. The CDR3 bases are TGTGCCACCAGCAGATCCGGAGGAAACACCATATATTTT.

V is TRBV5-1 and J is TRBJ2-1, with D maybe TRBD2 (6 bases). The CDR3 has 16 residues. CDR1 and CDR2 (germline): SGHRS, YFSETQ. V dropped 0 bases and J dropped 5 bases, with 15 bases sitting between them. The CDR3 nucleotides read TGCGCCAGCAGCTTGGCCTCTGGCGGAGGGAACAATGAGCAGTTCTTC. Translating gives CASSLASGGGNNEQFF.

This clonotype was seen ten or more times. At one boundary the junction diverges from the germline segment, which might be a read error. The gene calls are TRBV9 and TRBJ1-1; D gene uncertain. Germline loops: CDR1 SGDLS, CDR2 YYNGEE. This CDR3 has 14 residues. Here the CDR3 DNA reads TGTGCCAGCAGTGTAGGTCGGACGAACACTGAAGCTTTCTTT. This translates into CASSVGRTNTEAFF.

This chain links TRBV29-1 with TRBJ2-3; 13 bases line up with TRBD2. Germline V gives CDR1 SQVTM, CDR2 ANQGSEA. J lost 6 bases, V lost 3 bases, and 12 bases had no gene match. The CDR3 runs 17 residues. The CDR3 is CSVDGTSGELRLDTQYF. CDR3 DNA sequence: TGCAGCGTTGACGGGACTAGCGGGGAGCTTAGGTTGGATACGCAGTATTTT.

This chain connects TRBV27 to TRBJ2-2; 10 bases are a match to TRBD2. Germline CDR1 is MNHEY and CDR2 is SMNVEV (reference sequence). V trimming: 6 bases; J trimming: 0 bases; junction bases outside the gene matches: 1. The CDR3 sequence is 15 residues long. CDR3 bases: TGTGCCAGCAGACTAGCGGGAACGAACACCGGGGAGCTGTTTTTT. Translated, it gives CASRLAGTNTGELFF.

The chain joins TRBV10-3 to TRBJ2-2; the D is unclear. CDR1 is ENHRY, CDR2 SYGVKD, per germline. V was cut by 3 bases and J by 5 bases, with 7 bases left in between. The CDR3 is 13 residues long. CDR3 nucleotide sequence: TGTGCCATCAGTGATTTAGGAACCGGGGAGCTGTTTTTT. The encoded protein is CAISDLGTGELFF.

This clonotype was seen repeatedly, ten times or more. The chain recombines TRBV27 with TRBJ2-5; possibly TRBD1 for D (6 bases). Germline V gene data show CDR1 as MNHEY and CDR2 as SMNVEV (reference sequence). Trimming left V 6 bases short and J 1 base short, with 15 bases between. The CDR3 consists of 15 residues. Written as DNA, the CDR3 is TGTGCCAGCAGGCTAAGCAGGGGACCCCAAGAGACCCAGTACTTC. Its translation is CASRLSRGPQETQYF.

This clonotype came up a few times. The chain recombines TRBV14 with TRBJ1-2; 7 bases match TRBD1. There are 15 residues in the CDR3. V lost 2 bases to trimming and J lost 0 bases; unmatched junction nucleotides: 3. Germline assignment: CDR1 SGHDN and CDR2 FVKESK. Written as DNA, the CDR3 is TGTGCCAGCAGCCAACCCGGGACAGCTAACTATGGCTACACCTTC. It specifies CASSQPGTANYGYTF.

The rearrangement uses TRBV4-1 and TRBJ1-4; D is uncertain. The CDR3 runs 15 residues. From germline, CDR1 is MGHRA and CDR2 YSYEKL. V lost 1 base, J lost 4 bases, and 10 bases lay in between. This CDR3 is CASSQVGHFNEKLFF. The CDR3 coding sequence is TGCGCCAGCAGCCAAGTCGGTCACTTTAATGAAAAACTGTTTTTT.

On this clonotype itself: A much larger clone sits a single nucleotide away, making a read error possible. This chain joins TRBV13 and TRBJ2-7; TRBD2 agrees at 12 bases. The CDR3 runs to 16 residues. The J segment lost 2 bases and the V segment lost 7 bases, leaving 9 bases of the junction unmatched. In germline, CDR1 is PRHDT, CDR2 FYEKMQ (reference sequence). CDR3 DNA: TGTGCCAGCACTCGGACTAGCGGGGCCATTGCCTACGAGCAGTACTTC. It codes for CASTRTSGAIAYEQYF.

This clonotype was observed once. This chain joins TRBV19 and TRBJ2-5; no clear D. Germline V gene data show CDR1 as LNHDA and CDR2 as SQIVND (reference sequence). Trimming removed 4 bases from V and 0 bases from J, with 12 bases in between. The CDR3 consists of 15 residues. The CDR3 sequence: CASSTPVWNQETQYF. The CDR3 nucleotides read TGTGCCAGTAGTACCCCCGTGTGGAACCAAGAGACCCAGTACTTC.

This clonotype was seen many times. This chain's CDR3 is CASGSSVYEQYF. The CDR3 coding sequence is TGTGCCAGCGGTTCTAGCGTGTACGAGCAGTACTTC. The chain recombines TRBV27 with TRBJ2-7, with a tentative D call TRBD2 (6 bases). Germline-derived CDR1 and CDR2 are MNHEY and SMNVEV (reference sequence). V shed 8 bases and J shed 4 bases, with 12 bases lying between them. The CDR3 consists of 12 residues.

The chain has TRBV2 and TRBJ2-2, with D tentatively TRBD2 (5 bases). The ends were cut back, 6 bases at V and 2 bases at J, with 16 bases in the middle. The CDR3 consists of 16 residues. Germline-derived CDR1 and CDR2 are SNHLY and FYNNEI. The CDR3 loop is CASSGEQLSNTGELFF. The CDR3 nucleotides are TGTGCCAGCAGCGGGGAACAGTTGTCCAACACCGGGGAGCTGTTTTTT. The variable domain in full, with the rest retrieved from reference TRBV2 and TRBJ2-2, is EPEVTQTPSHQVTQMGQEVILRCVPISNHLYFYWYRQILGQKVEFLVSFYNNEISEKSEIFDDQFSVERPDGSNFTLKIRSTKLEDSAMYFCASSGEQLSNTGELFFGEGSRLTVL.

This clonotype was seen only a few times. CDR3 in amino acids: CASSGTGLFGGTEAFF. CDR3 DNA: TGTGCCAGCTCCGGGACAGGGCTTTTCGGGGGCACTGAAGCTTTCTTT. The genes are TRBV18 and TRBJ1-1; TRBD1 aligns across 9 bases. The CDR3 sequence is 16 residues long. The germline V gene encodes CDR1 KGHSH and CDR2 LQKENI. Trimming at V came to 6 bases and at J to 4 bases, leaving 12 bases not matched to a gene. Full variable domain (rest looked up from reference TRBV18 and TRBJ1-1): NAGVMQNPRHLVRRRGQEARLRCSPMKGHSHVYWYRQLPEEGLKFMVYLQKENIIDESGMPKERFSAEFPKEGPSILRIQQVVRGDSAAYFCASSGTGLFGGTEAFFGQGTRLTVV.

V gene TRBV7-9 combines with J gene TRBJ1-1; the D is unclear. The CDR3 has 16 residues. The germline V and J ends were trimmed by 5 bases and 1 base, with 17 bases remaining between them. Per germline, CDR1 SEHNR and CDR2 FQNEAQ (reference sequence). CDR3: CASSTYPQTRNTEAFF. For the CDR3, the DNA is TGTGCCAGCAGCACCTACCCCCAGACCAGGAACACTGAAGCTTTCTTT.

This clonotype has only a few counts. This chain joins TRBV7-3 and TRBJ2-5; D is unresolved. Trimming took 0 bases from V and 4 from J, leaving 6 bases between them. The CDR3 is 13 residues long. Germline values: CDR1 SGHTA, CDR2 FQGTGA. The CDR3 DNA is TGTGCCAGCAGCTTAACGAGGTCAGAGACCCAGTACTTC. Its translation: CASSLTRSETQYF.

In its sample, this clonotype was seen many times. The chain has TRBV6-1 and TRBJ2-6, with 9 bases fitting TRBD1. Trimming took 4 bases from V and 0 from J; bases not matched to a gene: 4. The CDR3 is 17 amino acids. CDR1 is MNHNS, CDR2 SASEGT, per germline. The CDR3 here is CASSAGQGLSGANVLTF. DNA for the CDR3: TGTGCCAGCAGTGCCGGACAGGGGCTCTCTGGGGCCAACGTCCTGACTTTC.

At least ten counts were recorded for this clonotype. This sequence joins TRBV15 and TRBJ1-5; no firm D call. V shed 6 bases and J shed 0 bases, with 9 bases lying between them. Germline lookup yields CDR1 LNHNV and CDR2 YYDKDF (reference sequence). The CDR3 is 14 amino acids. CDR3: CATSTEYSNQPQHF. CDR3 DNA sequence: TGTGCCACCAGTACCGAATATAGCAATCAGCCCCAGCATTTT.

This clonotype has a count of ten or more. The chain recombines TRBV28 with TRBJ1-2, with a possible D match to TRBD1 (6 bases). Trimming cost V 10 bases and J 2 bases, with 11 bases left between them. From germline, CDR1 is MDHEN and CDR2 SYDVKM. CDR3 size: 12 residues. The CDR3 DNA is TGTGCCATTAACAGGGCGAACTATGGCTACACCTTC. Translated, it gives CAINRANYGYTF.

This rearrangement joins TRBV5-5 to TRBJ2-7; maybe TRBD1 (5 bases). CDR1 SGHKS and CDR2 YYEKEE come from the germline V gene (reference sequence). V lost 2 bases to trimming and J lost 3 bases, with 15 bases between them. The length of the CDR3 is 15 residues. The CDR3 DNA is TGTGCCAGCAGCTTTCGACAGTCAGAGGTCTACGAGCAGTACTTC. Protein: CASSFRQSEVYEQYF.

This clonotype was detected ten times or more. The chain recombines TRBV6-5 with TRBJ1-2, with 7 bases identical to TRBD1. V was pared by 0 bases and J by 0 bases, with 7 bases of the junction left unmatched. This CDR3 has 17 amino acids. Germline CDR1 reads MNHEY; CDR2 reads SVGAGI. CDR3 coding DNA: TGTGCCAGCAGTTACTCGGCAGGGGGGGTAGCTAACTATGGCTACACCTTC. It codes for CASSYSAGGVANYGYTF.

This clonotype was recorded at least ten times. The J gene is TRBJ1-1, the V gene TRBV12-3 or TRBV12-4; D is undetermined. The CDR3 consists of 14 residues. Trimming removed 3 bases from V and 1 base from J, with 9 bases in between. CDR3 nucleotide sequence: TGTGCCAGCAGTTTTAGGTTAGGGAACACTGAAGCTTTCTTT. Its protein is CASSFRLGNTEAFF.

This clonotype was detected many times. The rearrangement links TRBV7-2 to TRBJ1-1; a possible D gene is TRBD1 (6 bases). Trimming left V 1 base short and J 0 bases short, with 9 bases between. Germline-derived CDR1 and CDR2 are SGHTA and FQGNSA. This CDR3 has 15 residues. This CDR3 reads CASSLGGHLNTEAFF. The CDR3 DNA sequence: TGTGCCAGCAGCTTAGGGGGGCACCTGAACACTGAAGCTTTCTTT. Full variable domain (remainder filled in from reference TRBV7-2 and TRBJ1-1): GAGVSQSPSNKVTEKGKDVELRCDPISGHTALYWYRQSLGQGLEFLIYFQGNSAPDKSGLPSDRFSAERTGGSVSTLTIQRTQQEDSAVYLCASSLGGHLNTEAFFGQGTRLTVV.